This TCR beta chain was captured by sequencing in a study of PD-L1 blockade in urothelial cancer. Study context: Dosed intravenously at 1,200 mg every 3 weeks, atezolizumab was initiated by patients in the mid-2010s. Each patient had 0 to 3 earlier chemotherapy regimens.

J gave up 6 bases and V 1 base, and 8 bases lay outside the gene matches. Looked up from germline, CDR1 is SGHNT and CDR2 is YYREEE (reference sequence). This CDR3 is built from 16 residues. With regard to this clone: The antigen is undetermined.

Specified time point: pretreatment peripheral blood. This table comes from immunoSEQ multiplex PCR, and its TCRdb copy is limited to in-frame clones, with some not included. The sample has some 46,000 clones; 75% to 85% are singletons. General study findings and limits: TCR clonality was measured in pretreatment peripheral blood. Clonality below the median predicted better survival.

This receptor was identified in a man aged 55 to 69 with urothelial cancer. The material sequenced was PBMCs, taken around atezolizumab (anti-PD-L1) treatment. This chain links TRBV5-4 with TRBJ2-2; 8 bases align to TRBD1. In DNA form, the CDR3 reads TGTGCCAGCAGCTTGTCCCCTGACAGGGGATCCGGGGAGCTGTTTTTT. This translates into CASSLSPDRGSGELFF. Full variable domain (outside the CDR3, taken from reference TRBV5-4 and TRBJ2-2): ETGVTQSPTHLIKTRGQQVTLRCSSQSGHNTVSWYQQALGQGPQFIFQYYREEENGRGNFPPRFSGLQFPNYSSELNVNALELDDSALYLCASSLSPDRGSGELFFGEGSRLTVL.